The 32 T cell receptor beta chains below all came from one sample that was sequenced in a study of Ad26.COV2.S vaccination and SARS-CoV-2 variants. Produced via immunoSEQ multiplex PCR; TCRdb's table is partial and in-frame only. The sample includes 300,000 to 350,000 clones, roughly 90% of them seen just once. Treatment in this sample: 19 received Ad26.COV2.S at low or high dose, single or two shots; about five received placebo; per-sample allocation not given. Collection of samples fell on day 63 after the first vaccine or placebo injection. The sample consisted of peripheral blood, taken in a trial of Ad26.COV2.S vaccine versus placebo. The receptors shown here come from a person aged 18 to 59 who received the Ad26.COV2.S COVID-19 vaccine or a placebo.

This chain joins TRBV2 and TRBJ1-2, with 7 bases lining up with TRBD1. Germline values: CDR1 SNHLY, CDR2 FYNNEI. J was trimmed by 0 bases and V by 2 bases; bases with no gene match: 9. The CDR3 spans 17 residues. Written as DNA, the CDR3 is TGTGCCAGCAGTGAAAGAGGGGGCGAAATACCTAACTATGGCTACACCTTC. As protein: CASSERGGEIPNYGYTF.

The CDR3 DNA reads as TGTGCCAGCAGCCCGACAGGGGCTGGAAACACCATATATTTT. Its protein is CASSPTGAGNTIYF. The chain couples TRBV14 to TRBJ1-3, with 8 bases lining up with TRBD1. This CDR3 contains 14 residues. Trimming at V came to 4 bases and at J to 2 bases, leaving 1 base not matched to a gene. Germline values: CDR1 SGHDN, CDR2 FVKESK.

The chain recombines TRBV27 with TRBJ2-2; TRBD1 matches 9 bases. The CDR3 runs 19 residues. Germline V lookup: CDR1 MNHEY, CDR2 SMNVEV (reference sequence). The V gene end was trimmed by 9 bases and the J gene end by 4 bases; junction bases not matched to a gene: 21. CDR3 bases: TGTGCCAGGGGGGTTTTGGGACAGGGAAGGCGGTGGTTCACCGGGGAGCTGTTTTTT. Protein product: CARGVLGQGRRWFTGELFF.

This chain joins TRBV29-1 and TRBJ1-2; TRBD1 aligns across 7 bases. Trimming took 3 bases from V and 7 from J; bases not matched to a gene: 8. CDR1 is SQVTM and CDR2 is ANQGSEA in the germline V gene. This CDR3 region has 13 residues. The CDR3 DNA sequence: TGCAGCGTTGAGGGACAGATGCTGAGTGGCTACACCTTC. It translates to CSVEGQMLSGYTF.

This clone occurred once. The V call is TRBV27, the J call TRBJ1-2, with D possibly TRBD1 on 5 matching bases. The CDR3 length is 14 residues. CDR1 MNHEY and CDR2 SMNVEV come from the germline V gene (reference sequence). V lost 2 bases to trimming and J lost 2 bases, with 9 bases between them. The CDR3 DNA follows: TGTGCCAGCAGTTTAACGGGGGGGAACTATGGCTACACCTTC. Amino acids: CASSLTGGNYGYTF.

The chain recombines TRBV7-9 with TRBJ1-1; no clear D gene. The V gene's germline CDR1 is SEHNR and CDR2 FQNEAQ (reference sequence). CDR3 length: 16 residues. Trimming pared 3 bases from V and 1 base from J, leaving 15 bases between. The CDR3 bases are TGTGCCAGCAGCTTCGCTGGGGTAGTAAGGAACACTGAAGCTTTCTTT. Protein product: CASSFAGVVRNTEAFF.

V and J are TRBV9 and TRBJ1-1; weak D call: TRBD1 (5 bases). V shed 0 bases and J shed 0 bases, with 21 bases lying between them. Per the germline V gene, CDR1 is SGDLS and CDR2 is YYNGEE. CDR3 length: 19 residues. The CDR3 nucleotides are TGTGCCAGCAGCGTAGGCCTCCAACTGCCGGGGGGTTTGAACACTGAAGCTTTCTTT. Translation gives CASSVGLQLPGGLNTEAFF.

This clone was observed a single time. The genes are TRBV6-4 and TRBJ2-1; D could derive from TRBD1 or TRBD2 (5 bases each). Germline V CDR1 and CDR2: MRHNA, SNTAGT. Trimming cost V 5 bases and J 9 bases, with 14 bases left between them. The CDR3 loop spans 13 amino acids. The DNA of the CDR3 is TGTGCCAGCAGTCGTGATCGAGGGGCTGAGCAGTTCTTC. Residues: CASSRDRGAEQFF.

The J gene is TRBJ1-6, the V gene TRBV5-6; weak D call: TRBD1 (6 bases). Trimming removed 7 bases at V and 6 bases at J, with 11 bases between. The CDR3 contains 13 residues. Germline values: CDR1 SGHDT, CDR2 YYEEEE. This CDR3 reads CASARDTNSPLHF. The CDR3 nucleotides are TGTGCCAGCGCTAGGGACACTAATTCACCCCTCCACTTT.

V gene TRBV27 combines with J gene TRBJ2-1; 11 bases are shared with TRBD2. The junction had 7 bases not matched to a gene; V was cut back by 5 bases and J by 4 bases. This CDR3 region has 16 residues. Germline-derived CDR1 and CDR2 are MNHEY and SMNVEV (reference sequence). CDR3 DNA: TGTGCCAGCAGTCCCCGGACTAGCGGGTTATACAATGAGCAGTTCTTC. It codes for CASSPRTSGLYNEQFF.

The chain recombines TRBV6-2 or TRBV6-3 with TRBJ1-2; the D is unclear. Per germline, CDR1 MNHEY and CDR2 SVGEGT. The ends were cut back, 2 bases at V and 2 bases at J, with 9 bases in the middle. This CDR3 is built from 14 residues. The CDR3 DNA reads TGTGCCAGCAGTTACGGAGGGCGGAACTATGGCTACACCTTC. Translating it yields CASSYGGRNYGYTF.

This clone has more than one count but fewer than ten. The chain combines TRBV6-2 or TRBV6-3 with TRBJ1-6; tentative D call: TRBD1 (6 bases). Per the germline V gene, CDR1 is MNHEY and CDR2 is SVGEGT. CDR3 size: 16 residues. The ends were cut back, 0 bases at V and 0 bases at J, with 6 bases in the middle. The CDR3 DNA reads as TGTGCCAGCAGTTACTCAGGGGGCTCCTATAATTCACCCCTCCACTTT. Translation: CASSYSGGSYNSPLHF.

V usage is TRBV7-9 and J usage is TRBJ1-2; D ambiguous. Germline loops: CDR1 SEHNR, CDR2 FQNEAQ (reference sequence). V was shortened by 3 bases and J by 0 bases, with 8 bases between the two germline ends. The CDR3 sequence is 14 residues long. CDR3 sequence reads: CASSLLDANYGYTF. Here the CDR3 DNA reads TGTGCCAGCAGCTTGTTAGATGCTAACTATGGCTACACCTTC.

V is TRBV5-1 and J is TRBJ2-7, with 7 nucleotides matching TRBD1. V was clipped by 2 bases and J by 5 bases; unmatched bases: 10. The CDR3 has 15 residues. The V gene's germline CDR1 is SGHRS and CDR2 YFSETQ. The CDR3 loop reads CASSFEGAVEDEQYF. The DNA of the CDR3 is TGCGCCAGCAGCTTTGAGGGGGCTGTTGAAGACGAGCAGTACTTC. Full variable domain (missing parts from reference TRBV5-1 and TRBJ2-7): KAGVTQTPRYLIKTRGQQVTLSCSPISGHRSVSWYQQTPGQGLQFLFEYFSETQRNKGNFPGRFSGRQFSNSRSEMNVSTLELGDSALYLCASSFEGAVEDEQYFGPGTRLTVT.

V is TRBV7-9 and J is TRBJ2-1; 14 bases map to TRBD2. Germline CDR1 SEHNR, CDR2 FQNEAQ (reference sequence). This CDR3 region has 15 residues. With V trimmed by 5 bases and J by 13 bases, 10 bases remained unmatched. The CDR3 DNA reads as TGTGCCAGCAGCGGGACTAGCGGGAGTGCGTTAGGACAGTTCTTC. Translating it yields CASSGTSGSALGQFF.

The chain has TRBV3-1 (or the pseudogene TRBV3-2) and TRBJ2-7, with 8 positions matching TRBD1. This CDR3 has 15 amino acids. Germline CDR1 LGHDT, CDR2 YNNKEL (reference sequence). The V and J ends lost 7 bases and 3 bases, in that order; junction bases with no gene match: 11. CDR3: CASTADRGISYEQYF. CDR3 nucleotides: TGTGCCAGCACCGCAGACAGGGGTATAAGCTACGAGCAGTACTTC.

V is TRBV7-2 and J is TRBJ1-1, with D unclear. The V gene lost 4 bases and the J gene lost 0 bases, with 6 bases spanning the gap. The germline V gene encodes CDR1 SGHTA and CDR2 FQGNSA. CDR3 length: 13 residues. This CDR3 is CASSYTVNTEAFF. The CDR3 bases are TGTGCCAGCAGCTATACAGTGAACACTGAAGCTTTCTTT.

Comment on this clone: A read error may account for a junction end that differs from germline. The chain uses TRBV19 and TRBJ1-1; D is undetermined. The V gene's germline CDR1 is LNHDA and CDR2 SQIVND (reference sequence). The CDR3 loop spans 15 amino acids. DNA for the CDR3: TGTGCCAGTAATATAGGACGGGTGGGGAACACTGAAGCTTTCTTT. Encoded protein: CASNIGRVGNTEAFF.

This chain connects TRBV9 to TRBJ2-7; D not resolved. The CDR3 is made up of 14 amino acids. Looked up from germline, CDR1 is SGDLS and CDR2 is YYNGEE. V was shortened by 4 bases and J by 5 bases, with 16 bases between the two germline ends. The CDR3 loop is CASSFEEIGHEQYV. The CDR3 nucleotides are TGTGCCAGCAGCTTTGAGGAGATCGGTCACGAGCAGTACGTC.

The genes are TRBV19 and TRBJ1-1; maybe TRBD1 (6 bases). V dropped 5 bases and J dropped 3 bases, with 16 bases sitting between them. The CDR3 length is 15 residues. Germline CDR1 reads LNHDA; CDR2 reads SQIVND (reference sequence). CDR3 coding DNA: TGTGCCAGTAGTCCAAGGGGACATGGGGACACTGAAGCTTTCTTT. Protein product: CASSPRGHGDTEAFF.

The V and J genes are TRBV9 and TRBJ2-3; D remains unclear. The CDR3 is made up of 15 amino acids. Germline-derived CDR1 and CDR2 are SGDLS and YYNGEE. V was clipped by 4 bases and J by 2 bases, with 14 bases between them. The CDR3 sequence: CASSWEPASTDTQYF. The CDR3 nucleotides read TGTGCCAGCAGCTGGGAACCCGCCTCCACAGATACGCAGTATTTT.

This chain uses TRBV10-3 with TRBJ1-2; D remains ambiguous. Germline assignment: CDR1 ENHRY and CDR2 SYGVKD. V dropped 11 bases and J dropped 4 bases, with 20 bases sitting between them. The CDR3 length is 14 residues. The CDR3 DNA reads as TGTGCCGTAGGGTCTCTAAGCTCCCTCTATGGCTACACCTTC. It translates to CAVGSLSSLYGYTF.

V and J are TRBV11-3 and TRBJ2-1; 7 bases align to TRBD2. V trimming: 2 bases; J trimming: 9 bases; junction bases outside the gene matches: 13. This CDR3 region has 16 residues. Germline V gene sequence: CDR1 SGHNT, CDR2 YENEEA. The CDR3 region has the DNA TGTGCCAGCAGCTTACAATTCGGGACTACTTTCGGTGAGCAGTTCTTC. Its translation is CASSLQFGTTFGEQFF.

The chain employs TRBV6-6 and TRBJ1-4; D uncertain. There are 13 residues in the CDR3. Germline V gene lookup returns CDR1 MNHNY and CDR2 SVGAGI (reference sequence). The V end was cut by 1 base, the J end by 6 bases, with 6 bases between. The CDR3 reads CASSYWTDEKLFF. The DNA of the CDR3 is TGTGCCAGCAGTTACTGGACCGATGAAAAACTGTTTTTT.

V usage is TRBV19 and J usage is TRBJ1-1, with D unclear. The V end was cut by 3 bases, the J end by 4 bases, with 18 bases between. The CDR3 has 16 amino acids. Germline CDR1 and CDR2: LNHDA and SQIVND (reference sequence). CDR3: CASSMGGGNYGTEAFF. In DNA, the CDR3 is TGTGCCAGTAGTATGGGTGGCGGGAATTACGGCACTGAAGCTTTCTTT. Based on the CDR3 plus reference TRBV19 and TRBJ1-1, the full variable domain is DGGITQSPKYLFRKEGQNVTLSCEQNLNHDAMYWYRQDPGQGLRLIYYSQIVNDFQKGDIAEGYSVSREKKESFPLTVTSAQKNPTAFYLCASSMGGGNYGTEAFFGQGTRLTVV.

The rearrangement joins TRBV11-2 to TRBJ2-3; 13 nucleotides align to TRBD2. The CDR3 runs to 18 residues. Germline V gene data show CDR1 as SGHAT and CDR2 as FQNNGV. V lost 4 bases to trimming and J lost 6 bases; unmatched junction nucleotides: 13. CDR3 DNA sequence: TGTGCCAGCAGCTCTCAACGACTAGCGGGAGGATGGGGGGATACGCAGTATTTT. Its translation: CASSSQRLAGGWGDTQYF.

The V call is TRBV6-2 or TRBV6-3, the J call TRBJ2-3; possibly TRBD1 for D (5 bases). Trimming removed 2 bases at V and 1 base at J, with 7 bases between. This CDR3 is 14 amino acids long. CDR1 MNHEY and CDR2 SVGEGT come from the germline V gene. CDR3 sequence: CASSYQGRTDTQYF. The CDR3 DNA reads as TGTGCCAGCAGTTACCAGGGCCGCACAGATACGCAGTATTTT.

This chain connects TRBV6-5 to TRBJ1-6, with D uncertain. Germline V lookup: CDR1 MNHEY, CDR2 SVGAGI. V was pared by 6 bases and J by 6 bases, with 15 bases between. CDR3 length: 15 residues. The DNA for the CDR3 is TGTGCCAGCAGCGACGGTCTATCAACTAATTCACCCCTCCACTTT. Translated, it gives CASSDGLSTNSPLHF.

The chain joins TRBV9 to TRBJ1-1, with 7 bases aligning to TRBD1. Germline V gene lookup returns CDR1 SGDLS and CDR2 YYNGEE. This CDR3 has 14 residues. After removal of 3 bases from V and 3 bases from J, the junction contained 5 bases not matched to a gene. The CDR3 region is CASSAKTGHTEAFF. In DNA form, the CDR3 reads TGTGCCAGCAGCGCGAAGACAGGGCACACTGAAGCTTTCTTT.

This chain joins TRBV6-2 or TRBV6-3 and TRBJ2-1, with 8 bases fitting TRBD2. Germline trimming cut 5 bases from V and 9 bases from J; bases unmatched to any gene: 6. This CDR3 comprises 13 residues. Germline lookup yields CDR1 MNHEY and CDR2 SVGEGT. The CDR3, as DNA: TGTGCCAGCAGTCAGCGGGAGAGGGGTGAGCAGTTCTTC. This translates into CASSQRERGEQFF.

The CDR3 nucleotides read TGTGCCAGCAGTGGGTTGGACAGGACTGGCTACACCTTC. This gives the protein CASSGLDRTGYTF. The chain is built from TRBV27 and TRBJ1-2, with TRBD1 matching over 7 bases. CDR1 MNHEY and CDR2 SMNVEV come from the germline V gene (reference sequence). V was clipped by 5 bases and J by 7 bases; unmatched bases: 7. This CDR3 is 13 amino acids long.

The genes are TRBV7-9 and TRBJ2-3, with D perhaps TRBD2 (6 bases). The CDR3 runs to 18 residues. Germline V gives CDR1 SEHNR, CDR2 FQNEAQ (reference sequence). The ends were cut back, 4 bases at V and 0 bases at J, with 20 bases in the middle. CDR3: CASSSRLGASSSTDTQYF. Here the CDR3 DNA reads TGTGCCAGCAGCTCCCGACTAGGGGCATCCTCTAGCACAGATACGCAGTATTTT.